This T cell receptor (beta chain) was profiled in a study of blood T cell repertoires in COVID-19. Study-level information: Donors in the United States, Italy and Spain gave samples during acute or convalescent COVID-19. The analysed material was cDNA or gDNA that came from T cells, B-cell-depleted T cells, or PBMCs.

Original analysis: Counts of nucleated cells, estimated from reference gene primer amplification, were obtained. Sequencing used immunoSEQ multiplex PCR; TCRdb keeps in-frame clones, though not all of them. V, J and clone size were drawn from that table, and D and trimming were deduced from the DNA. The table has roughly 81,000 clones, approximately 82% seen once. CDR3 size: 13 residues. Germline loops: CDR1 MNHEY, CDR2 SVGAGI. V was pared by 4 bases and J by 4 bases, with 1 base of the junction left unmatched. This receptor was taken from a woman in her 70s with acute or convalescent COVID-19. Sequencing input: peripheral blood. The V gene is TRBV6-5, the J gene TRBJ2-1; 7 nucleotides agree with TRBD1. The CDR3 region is CASSWDSYNEQFF. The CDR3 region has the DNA TGTGCCAGCAGTTGGGACAGTTACAATGAGCAGTTCTTC.